The T cell receptor beta chain under discussion was sequenced for a study of human T cells and chemical hapten exposure. TCRdb ran MiXCR on the RACE reads and lists one entry per CDR3 protein. This table holds 55,000 to 85,000 distinct CDR3 sequences, over 7.5% found once. Time point described: patch test 1, 2 weeks after DPC sensitization. The treatment: therapeutic diphenylcyclopropenone sensitization with weekly scalp DPC. From germline, CDR1 is MNHEY and CDR2 SVGAGI. V lost 5 bases, J lost 4 bases, and 7 bases stayed unmatched. The CDR3 has 15 amino acids. The source material was whole blood, sampled in connection with sensitization to the hapten diphenylcyclopropenone (DPC). The chain recombines TRBV6-5 with TRBJ1-1, with 10 bases that match TRBD1. This sequence originates from a middle-aged woman with alopecia areata. Some clones in this sample may be carry-over from other donors' samples. The CDR3 DNA reads TGTGCCAGCAGTCCCCGGACAGGGGGGTTCACTGAAGCTTTCTTT. This translates into CASSPRTGGFTEAFF.